This section outlines one TCR beta chain sequence together with its context. These data originate in a study of regulatory dendritic cells for organ transplantation. CD4+ or CD8+ T cells were sorted as naive CD45RA+ or memory CD45RO+. Looked up from germline, CDR1 is LNHDA and CDR2 is SQIVND (reference sequence). There are 19 residues in the CDR3. Trimming took 7 bases from V and 3 from J; bases not matched to a gene: 15. Produced via immunoSEQ multiplex PCR; TCRdb's table is partial and in-frame only. The sample consists of approximately 28,000 clones, roughly 85% of them appearing once. The V gene is TRBV19, the J gene TRBJ2-3; TRBD2 agrees at 14 bases. The specimen was naive CD8+ T cells from blood. Specified subset: CD45RA+ naive T cells. The sequence derives from a human donor in good health. The CDR3 bases are TGTGCCAGTATGCTGGCCCACAGAGGACTAGCGGGAGGAACAGATACGCAGTATTTT. It is translated as CASMLAHRGLAGGTDTQYF. Drawing the rest from reference TRBV19 and TRBJ2-3, the complete variable domain is DGGITQSPKYLFRKEGQNVTLSCEQNLNHDAMYWYRQDPGQGLRLIYYSQIVNDFQKGDIAEGYSVSREKKESFPLTVTSAQKNPTAFYLCASMLAHRGLAGGTDTQYFGPGTRLTVL.